This T cell receptor (beta chain) was recorded in a study of T cell repertoires in cytomegalovirus infection. Trimming cost V 8 bases and J 7 bases, with 14 bases left between them. The length of the CDR3 is 12 residues. Germline V gene lookup returns CDR1 SNHLY and CDR2 FYNNEI. Turning to this clonotype: Antigen specificity is unknown.

Points from the study as a whole: HLA-C-restricted, CMV-specific TCR beta clonotypes were dominant ex vivo.

Using its own MiXCR run on the reads, TCRdb lists one record per CDR3 protein. This sample has under 850,000 distinct CDR3 sequences, with 30% to 35% found just once. V and J are TRBV2 and TRBJ2-5, with D tentatively TRBD2 (5 bases). This clonotype was obtained from a human donor in good health (CMV status not recorded). Some clones in this sample may be carry-over from other donors' samples. Specimen: cultured PBMCs, collected from culture after CMV antigen stimulation. In nucleotides, the CDR3 is TGTGCCAGCCGAGAGGCGGGCTGGACCCAGTACTTC. This encodes CASREAGWTQYF.